This T cell receptor (beta chain) was captured by sequencing in a study of cytomegalovirus exposure and HLA in healthy donors. Whole-study context: Unique TCRs from HLA-typed donors, 85 million to 100 million of them, were held in an early data release.

Points on this clone: The antigen is unknown.

Findings and limits, study-wide: Earlier analysis yielded a pattern in which most TCR beta V segments were productive about 87% or about 30% of the time. In a later analysis, TCR beta V- and J-gene trimming showed a link to a missense DCLRE1C variant.

All donors participated as healthy donors of bone marrow. Vbeta (60) and Jbeta (13) primers were used in the PCR. Profiled with immunoSEQ multiplex PCR; TCRdb holds only in-frame clones, not every one. The sample shows tens of thousands of clones, roughly 74% of them seen only once. The receptor comes from a woman under 40 in good health and CMV-seropositive. The sample consisted of PBMCs.

CDR3 loop: CASSLTSSGTGTTDTQYF. CDR3 DNA sequence: TGTGCCAGCAGCTTAACGTCTTCCGGGACAGGGACCACAGATACGCAGTATTTT. V usage is TRBV7-2 and J usage is TRBJ2-3; 9 nucleotides agree with TRBD1. The CDR3 has 18 residues. Germline lookup yields CDR1 SGHTA and CDR2 FQGNSA. J lost 2 bases, V lost 2 bases, and 11 bases had no gene match.